The 28 T cell receptor beta chains listed next were all sequenced from one sample in a study of T cells in Graves' hyperthyroidism and ophthalmopathy. Researchers amplified the TCR beta CDR3 regions from RNA transcripts. The HTBI primer set was used in a first-round RT-PCR of the TCR CDR3. TCRdb reanalysed the multiplex PCR reads using MiXCR and keeps one entry per CDR3 protein. The sample holds some 530,000 distinct CDR3 sequences, approximately 22% seen once. The sample consisted of blood. The receptors here all came from a woman aged 70-85 years with Graves' ophthalmopathy.

V and J are TRBV12-3 or TRBV12-4 and TRBJ2-2; D might be TRBD1 (5 bases). V lost 3 bases, J lost 3 bases, and 8 bases lay in between. There are 14 residues in the CDR3. For the CDR3, the DNA is TGTGCCAGCAGTTTTGACAGCTACACCGGGGAGCTGTTTTTT. This codes for CASSFDSYTGELFF.

There are many counts of this clonotype. CDR3 protein: CASSSGPIYEQYF. The CDR3 DNA reads TGTGCCAGCAGCTCGGGACCGATCTACGAGCAGTACTTC. The chain has TRBV7-3 and TRBJ2-7; D may correspond to TRBD1 or TRBD2 (5 bases each). The CDR3 contains 13 residues. CDR1 and CDR2 from the germline V gene are SGHTA and FQGTGA. Trimming cost V 4 bases and J 3 bases, with 10 bases left between them.

This clonotype turned up a few times. The chain uses TRBV6-1 and TRBJ2-1, with D perhaps TRBD1 or TRBD2 (5 bases each). With 6 bases removed from V and 1 base from J, the gap between germline ends came to 7 bases. The CDR3 has 13 amino acids. Germline V lookup: CDR1 MNHNS, CDR2 SASEGT. The CDR3 sequence: CASRGTSYNEQFF. CDR3 nucleotide sequence: TGTGCCAGCAGGGGGACGTCCTACAATGAGCAGTTCTTC.

The table lists this clonotype with a few counts. The rearrangement uses TRBV6-1 and TRBJ2-7; 11 nucleotides agree with TRBD1. Trimming took 11 bases from V and 5 from J; bases not matched to a gene: 11. Germline-derived CDR1 and CDR2 are MNHNS and SASEGT. The CDR3 contains 14 residues. DNA of the CDR3: TGTGCCGGACGGCCGGGACAGGGGGTCGACGAGCAGTACTTC. Protein: CAGRPGQGVDEQYF.

There are a few counts of this clonotype. This sequence may be a read error, since a much larger clone differs from it by one base. The chain has TRBV11-2 and TRBJ2-5, with 7 bases lining up with TRBD2. CDR1 SGHAT and CDR2 FQNNGV come from the germline V gene. The junction had 14 bases not matched to a gene; V was cut back by 8 bases and J by 5 bases. This CDR3 comprises 15 residues. The CDR3 DNA reads as TGTGCCAGCGGAGTCGGGGAGGGCCTAATGGAGACCCAGTACTTC. Amino acids: CASGVGEGLMETQYF.

The chain uses TRBV29-1 and TRBJ2-1, with D possibly TRBD2 on 6 matching bases. The V end was cut by 2 bases, the J end by 0 bases, with 11 bases between. The CDR3 totals 15 residues. CDR1 SQVTM and CDR2 ANQGSEA come from the germline V gene. The CDR3: CSVESGLSSYNEQFF. In DNA, the CDR3 is TGCAGCGTTGAATCGGGACTCAGCTCCTACAATGAGCAGTTCTTC.

This clonotype has only a few counts. The rearrangement joins TRBV7-2 to TRBJ1-1; D ambiguous. Trimming removed 2 bases from V and 1 base from J, with 8 bases in between. This CDR3 spans 14 amino acids. CDR1 and CDR2 from the germline V gene are SGHTA and FQGNSA. The CDR3 loop reads CASSLRASNTEAFF. CDR3 coding DNA: TGTGCCAGCAGCTTAAGGGCCTCGAACACTGAAGCTTTCTTT.

This clonotype was counted ten times or more. The V call is TRBV12-3 or TRBV12-4, the J call TRBJ2-1; D may be TRBD2 (6 bases). The CDR3 is 14 amino acids. Trimming removed 8 bases at V and 5 bases at J, with 16 bases between. The CDR3 protein is CASLWGLTDNEQFF. The CDR3 DNA sequence: TGTGCCAGCCTGTGGGGACTCACAGACAATGAGCAGTTCTTC.

This clonotype has a count of ten or more. The DNA is omitted, as the CDR3 cannot be located on it reliably, and the CDR3 follows TCRdb's listing. The genes are TRBV7-9 and TRBJ2-5; TRBD1, the table's D call, lacks a check against the DNA. With termini counted, the CDR3 has 15 amino acids. Germline V gene lookup returns CDR1 SEHNR and CDR2 FQNEAQ (reference sequence). CDR3 sequence reads: CASSPLWQGQETQYF.

This clonotype was picked up a small number of times. The chain carries TRBV6-1 and TRBJ1-2; the D is unclear. Germline V gives CDR1 MNHNS, CDR2 SASEGT. The CDR3 runs 12 residues. The ends were cut back, 5 bases at V and 8 bases at J, with 12 bases in the middle. The CDR3 DNA reads as TGTGCCAGCAGTACCCTTGTCGACGGCTACACCTTC. Protein sequence: CASSTLVDGYTF.

The chain's CDR3 is CASSLGDRGEQYF. As DNA, the CDR3 is TGTGCCAGCAGTTTAGGGGACAGAGGCGAGCAGTACTTC. V gene TRBV12-3 or TRBV12-4 combines with J gene TRBJ2-7; 7 bases are a match to TRBD1. This CDR3 region has 13 residues. V shed 1 base, J shed 6 bases, and the junction held 3 bases outside the gene matches.

V usage is TRBV6-2 or TRBV6-3 and J usage is TRBJ1-6; 7 positions agree with TRBD1. CDR3 length: 17 residues. Per the germline V gene, CDR1 is MNHEY and CDR2 is SVGEGT. Trimming took 2 bases from V and 5 from J; bases not matched to a gene: 9. The CDR3 DNA is TGTGCCAGCAGTTACCTCGACAGGGTTAGCAATAATTCACCCCTCCACTTT. Amino acid sequence: CASSYLDRVSNNSPLHF.

The sample holds many counts of this clonotype. V usage is TRBV6-1 and J usage is TRBJ2-5; D call uncertain. CDR3 size: 15 residues. Per germline, CDR1 MNHNS and CDR2 SASEGT. V was shortened by 6 bases and J by 2 bases, with 16 bases between the two germline ends. CDR3 in amino acids: CASSPMGSSQETQYF. The CDR3 DNA follows: TGTGCCAGCAGCCCTATGGGGTCCTCTCAAGAGACCCAGTACTTC.

Worth noting for this clonotype: Possible read error: a much larger clone is one base away. V usage is TRBV29-1 and J usage is TRBJ2-3; 7 bases match TRBD2. Germline CDR1 is SQVTM and CDR2 is ANQGSEA. V trimming: 2 bases; J trimming: 8 bases; junction bases outside the gene matches: 10. There are 14 residues in the CDR3. This CDR3 reads CSVEPGSPGGTQYF. Here the CDR3 DNA reads TGCAGCGTTGAACCGGGCAGTCCGGGAGGTACGCAGTATTTT.

The rearrangement uses TRBV14 and TRBJ2-1; 13 positions agree with TRBD2. This CDR3 is built from 20 residues. Trimming took 1 base from V and 0 from J; bases not matched to a gene: 9. CDR1 is SGHDN and CDR2 is FVKESK in the germline V gene. This CDR3 is CASSQGKGLAGARSYNEQFF. The DNA of the CDR3 is TGTGCCAGCAGCCAAGGGAAAGGACTAGCGGGGGCCCGCTCCTACAATGAGCAGTTCTTC.

This clonotype was picked up a small number of times. The chain has TRBV3-1 and TRBJ2-7; maybe TRBD2 (6 bases). V was shortened by 4 bases and J by 5 bases, with 12 bases between the two germline ends. Germline CDR1 is LGHDT and CDR2 is YNNKEL (reference sequence). The CDR3 has 13 amino acids. As DNA, the CDR3 is TGTGCCAGCAGCCTCGGGAGAGGCAACGAGCAGTACTTC. Amino acids: CASSLGRGNEQYF.

The chain links TRBV7-9 to TRBJ2-7; D ambiguous. Germline lookup yields CDR1 SEHNR and CDR2 FQNEAQ (reference sequence). The CDR3 covers 14 residues. V gave up 4 bases and J gave up 2 bases, with 12 bases separating them. The CDR3 reads CASSWIFPPYEQYF. CDR3 coding DNA: TGTGCCAGCAGCTGGATATTTCCCCCCTACGAGCAGTACTTC. Using reference TRBV7-9 and TRBJ2-7 for the parts outside the CDR3, the full variable domain is DTGVSQNPRHKITKRGQNVTFRCDPISEHNRLYWYRQTLGQGPEFLTYFQNEAQLEKSRLLSDRFSAERPKGSFSTLEIQRTEQGDSAMYLCASSWIFPPYEQYFGPGTRLTVT.

This clonotype was counted many times. Here the CDR3 DNA reads TGTGCCAGCAGCTCGGGGGCGGGAGGGCCCTTTGAGCAGTACTTC. Translated, it gives CASSSGAGGPFEQYF. The chain recombines TRBV7-2 with TRBJ2-7, with 9 bases that match TRBD2. CDR3 size: 15 residues. V shed 4 bases and J 7 bases; nucleotides not matched to a gene: 11. The germline gives CDR1 SGHTA, CDR2 FQGNSA.

In this sample, this clonotype turned up a few times. The chain combines TRBV20-1 with TRBJ1-1; no clear D. Germline V gene lookup returns CDR1 DFQATT and CDR2 SNEGSKA (reference sequence). V shed 3 bases and J shed 6 bases, with 11 bases lying between them. The CDR3 is 12 amino acids. The CDR3 here is CSARKSRAEAFF. The CDR3 DNA reads as TGCAGTGCTAGGAAATCTAGGGCTGAAGCTTTCTTT.

There are a few counts of this clonotype. The genes are TRBV29-1 and TRBJ2-5; D not resolved. The CDR3 is 12 residues long. Trimming removed 4 bases from V and 2 bases from J, with 8 bases in between. CDR1 is SQVTM and CDR2 is ANQGSEA in the germline V gene. The CDR3 DNA follows: TGCAGCGTTGCACAGATACAAGAGACCCAGTACTTC. This codes for CSVAQIQETQYF.

This chain links TRBV20-1 with TRBJ2-1; no reliable D call. Trimming cost V 3 bases and J 3 bases, with 6 bases left between them. The CDR3 is 12 amino acids. CDR1 DFQATT and CDR2 SNEGSKA come from the germline V gene (reference sequence). As DNA, the CDR3 is TGCAGTGCTAGGAGCTACTACAATGAGCAGTTCTTC. It is translated as CSARSYYNEQFF.

The rearrangement uses TRBV5-1 and TRBJ2-3; no definite D call. The CDR3 is made up of 13 amino acids. CDR1 and CDR2 (germline): SGHRS, YFSETQ. The V end lost 7 bases, the J end lost 2 bases, and 11 bases lay between the germline ends. The CDR3 sequence: CASRPRTTDTQYF. DNA of the CDR3: TGCGCCAGCCGGCCACGGACCACAGATACGCAGTATTTT. Based on the CDR3 plus reference TRBV5-1 and TRBJ2-3, the full variable domain is KAGVTQTPRYLIKTRGQQVTLSCSPISGHRSVSWYQQTPGQGLQFLFEYFSETQRNKGNFPGRFSGRQFSNSRSEMNVSTLELGDSALYLCASRPRTTDTQYFGPGTRLTVL.

This clonotype was found many times. The V gene is TRBV12-3 or TRBV12-4, the J gene TRBJ2-7, with 7 bases matching TRBD2. The CDR3 contains 14 residues. Unmatched junction bases numbered 2, after V lost 3 bases and J lost 0 bases. The DNA of the CDR3 is TGTGCCAGCAGTTTGGGGGGGGGCTCCTACGAGCAGTACTTC. It is translated as CASSLGGGSYEQYF.

V usage is TRBV12-5 and J usage is TRBJ1-2; perhaps TRBD1 as D (5 bases). The CDR3 loop spans 14 amino acids. Germline-derived CDR1 and CDR2 are LGHNT and FRNRAP. Trimming stripped 5 bases from V and 4 bases from J, with 14 bases between. CDR3 amino acids: CASGKERGIYGYTF. The CDR3 bases are TGTGCTAGTGGTAAGGAGCGGGGCATCTATGGCTACACCTTC.

This clonotype was found many times. The rearrangement joins TRBV5-1 to TRBJ1-1; D may be TRBD1 (5 bases). The V end was cut by 4 bases, the J end by 3 bases, with 19 bases between. The CDR3 sequence is 16 residues long. Looked up from germline, CDR1 is SGHRS and CDR2 is YFSETQ. The CDR3 here is CASSNGRGLGDTEAFF. As DNA, the CDR3 is TGCGCCAGCAGCAACGGACGGGGGTTAGGGGACACTGAAGCTTTCTTT.

The J gene is TRBJ2-7, the V gene TRBV7-2; 7 bases match TRBD2. The CDR3 is made up of 17 amino acids. V trimming: 1 base; J trimming: 2 bases; junction bases outside the gene matches: 11. Germline lookup yields CDR1 SGHTA and CDR2 FQGNSA. CDR3 nucleotides: TGTGCCAGCAGCTTAGGTAACCCACTAGCGACCCCCTACGAGCAGTACTTC. It yields the protein CASSLGNPLATPYEQYF.

The chain links TRBV10-3 to TRBJ1-6; weak D call: TRBD1 (6 bases). Per the germline V gene, CDR1 is ENHRY and CDR2 is SYGVKD. V was pared by 8 bases and J by 7 bases, with 18 bases between. This CDR3 comprises 15 residues. The CDR3 spells CAIRFETGRNSPLHF. The CDR3 DNA sequence: TGTGCCATCCGCTTTGAGACAGGACGAAATTCACCCCTCCACTTT.

As regards this clonotype: Since a much larger clone is just one base distant, this may be a read error. The chain recombines TRBV27 with TRBJ1-2; D unclear. CDR1 and CDR2 from the germline V gene are MNHEY and SMNVEV (reference sequence). The CDR3 runs 12 residues. In nucleotides, the CDR3 is TGTGCCAGCAGTCCTAGCAACTATGACTACACCTTC. It specifies CASSPSNYDYTF.